Listed here are 24 T cell receptor beta chains from one sample, sequenced in a study of T cells after yellow fever vaccination. Using its own MiXCR run on the 5' RACE reads, TCRdb lists one record per CDR3 protein. Of over 300,000 distinct CDR3 sequences listed, around 6.8% were seen once; the top ten hold roughly a sixth. The sequences come from PBMCs, collected more than 35 days after the first yellow fever vaccination. These receptors came from a man younger than 35 who received the YFV17D yellow fever vaccine.

In its sample, this clonotype was seen a few times. The V call is TRBV11-2, the J call TRBJ2-7, with D possibly TRBD1 on 6 matching bases. Germline V gene sequence: CDR1 SGHAT, CDR2 FQNNGV. The CDR3 spans 15 residues. The V end was cut by 6 bases, the J end by 3 bases, with 18 bases between. As DNA, the CDR3 is TGTGCCAGCAGACTCGGACAGATAGCACACTACGAGCAGTACTTC. Translated: CASRLGQIAHYEQYF.

The chain couples TRBV5-1 to TRBJ1-1, with D unclear. The V gene's germline CDR1 is SGHRS and CDR2 YFSETQ. The CDR3 consists of 15 residues. Trimming pared 5 bases from V and 7 bases from J, leaving 21 bases between. The CDR3 nucleotides are TGCGCCAGCAGGGCCTCCTCATGGATAGAGATTGAAGCTTTCTTT. Translating gives CASRASSWIEIEAFF.

This clonotype was detected many times. The chain employs TRBV7-9 and TRBJ1-6; TRBD1 matches at 7 bases. Germline assignment: CDR1 SEHNR and CDR2 FQNEAQ (reference sequence). V lost 5 bases and J lost 9; bases outside the gene matches: 13. The CDR3 consists of 16 residues. In DNA, the CDR3 is TGTGCCAGCAGCCTGGCCCTCGCAGGGGGTGGTTCACCCCTCCACTTT. It translates to CASSLALAGGGSPLHF.

The chain links TRBV6-2 or TRBV6-3 to TRBJ2-7; D is perhaps TRBD1 (6 bases). There are 15 residues in the CDR3. From germline, CDR1 is MNHEY and CDR2 SVGEGT. The V end was cut by 6 bases, the J end by 0 bases, with 15 bases between. The CDR3 here is CASRKDRPYSYEQYV. CDR3 nucleotide sequence: TGTGCCAGCAGGAAGGACAGACCTTACTCCTACGAGCAGTACGTC.

There are a few counts of this clonotype. V is TRBV7-2 and J is TRBJ1-5, with D unclear. Germline V CDR1 and CDR2: SGHTA, FQGNSA. CDR3 length: 14 residues. V dropped 0 bases and J dropped 3 bases, with 6 bases sitting between them. CDR3 amino acids: CASSLAVNNQPQHF. CDR3 nucleotide sequence: TGTGCCAGCAGCTTAGCGGTCAACAATCAGCCCCAGCATTTT. Using reference TRBV7-2 and TRBJ1-5 for the parts outside the CDR3, the full variable domain is GAGVSQSPSNKVTEKGKDVELRCDPISGHTALYWYRQSLGQGLEFLIYFQGNSAPDKSGLPSDRFSAERTGGSVSTLTIQRTQQEDSAVYLCASSLAVNNQPQHFGDGTRLSIL.

The V call is TRBV5-6, the J call TRBJ2-5; TRBD2 is a possible D gene (7 bases). Germline-derived CDR1 and CDR2 are SGHDT and YYEEEE. The germline V and J ends were trimmed by 9 bases and 6 bases, with 21 bases remaining between them. The CDR3 spans 14 residues. CDR3 region: CAKGEGWPQKTQYF. The CDR3 nucleotides read TGTGCCAAGGGGGAGGGGTGGCCACAAAAGACCCAGTACTTC.

The CDR3 sequence is CASSFRGGASSYEQYV. CDR3 sequence (DNA): TGCGCCAGCAGCTTTCGGGGGGGGGCATCTTCCTACGAGCAGTACGTC. The rearrangement links TRBV5-1 to TRBJ2-7, with 8 bases fitting TRBD2. There are 16 residues in the CDR3. The trim removed 2 bases at V and 1 base at J, leaving 8 bases unmatched. From germline, CDR1 is SGHRS and CDR2 YFSETQ.

The chain recombines TRBV6-2 or TRBV6-3 with TRBJ2-1, with D possibly being TRBD2 (5 bases). Germline-derived CDR1 and CDR2 are MNHEY and SVGEGT. V was trimmed by 5 bases and J by 0 bases, leaving 11 bases between them. The CDR3 has 15 residues. CDR3 DNA: TGTGCCAGCAGTCGACGGGGTCCCTCCTACAATGAGCAGTTCTTC. Protein product: CASSRRGPSYNEQFF.

This clonotype has a count of ten or more. The V and J genes are TRBV5-1 and TRBJ2-5; a weak D match, TRBD1 (5 bases). The V end lost 0 bases, the J end lost 4 bases, and 10 bases lay between the germline ends. The germline V gene encodes CDR1 SGHRS and CDR2 YFSETQ. The CDR3 is 14 residues long. The CDR3 here is CASSLVGQGETQYF. The CDR3 coding sequence is TGCGCCAGCAGCTTGGTTGGTCAGGGAGAGACCCAGTACTTC.

This clonotype was recorded many times. The chain employs TRBV5-4 and TRBJ2-5, with D unresolved. The V gene's germline CDR1 is SGHNT and CDR2 YYREEE (reference sequence). The CDR3 runs to 13 residues. The V end lost 4 bases, the J end lost 2 bases, and 9 bases lay between the germline ends. This CDR3 is CASSRILQETQYF. In nucleotides, the CDR3 is TGTGCCAGCAGCAGAATTTTGCAAGAGACCCAGTACTTC. The full variable domain, rest sourced from reference TRBV5-4 and TRBJ2-5, is ETGVTQSPTHLIKTRGQQVTLRCSSQSGHNTVSWYQQALGQGPQFIFQYYREEENGRGNFPPRFSGLQFPNYSSELNVNALELDDSALYLCASSRILQETQYFGPGTRLLVL.

This chain joins TRBV20-1 and TRBJ2-1; 7 bases align to TRBD1. The CDR3 spans 14 residues. Germline trimming cut 6 bases from V and 8 bases from J; bases unmatched to any gene: 13. Germline V gives CDR1 DFQATT, CDR2 SNEGSKA (reference sequence). This CDR3 is CSAARQGDMDEQFF. DNA of the CDR3: TGCAGTGCAGCCAGACAGGGTGATATGGATGAGCAGTTCTTC.

Only a few counts were recorded for this clonotype. The V gene is TRBV18, the J gene TRBJ1-2; a weak D match, TRBD1 (6 bases). V was pared by 6 bases and J by 7 bases, with 21 bases between. CDR3 length: 15 residues. Germline V gene sequence: CDR1 KGHSH, CDR2 LQKENI. CDR3 DNA sequence: TGTGCCAGCTCGTACCAAGCTTCCGGGGGCTCTGGCTACACCTTC. Amino acid sequence: CASSYQASGGSGYTF. Together with reference TRBV18 and TRBJ1-2, the CDR3 gives the full variable domain: NAGVMQNPRHLVRRRGQEARLRCSPMKGHSHVYWYRQLPEEGLKFMVYLQKENIIDESGMPKERFSAEFPKEGPSILRIQQVVRGDSAAYFCASSYQASGGSGYTFGSGTRLTVV.

This chain connects TRBV6-6 to TRBJ1-5, with D unclear. Trimming cost V 2 bases and J 5 bases, with 7 bases left between them. The CDR3 totals 13 residues. Germline CDR1 MNHNY, CDR2 SVGAGI (reference sequence). The CDR3 DNA sequence: TGTGCCAGCAGTTACGCCGTTCATCAGCCCCAGCATTTT. As protein: CASSYAVHQPQHF.

In this sample, this clonotype turned up a few times. The chain has TRBV10-2 and TRBJ2-3; TRBD2 aligns across 7 bases. The CDR3 has 15 amino acids. Germline V CDR1 and CDR2: WSHSY, SAAADI. V gave up 3 bases and J gave up 4 bases; unmatched junction bases: 7. CDR3 in amino acids: CASSEVERGPDTQYF. CDR3 DNA sequence: TGCGCCAGCAGTGAAGTAGAGCGGGGACCAGATACGCAGTATTTT.

This clonotype was detected a few times. The chain couples TRBV25-1 to TRBJ2-5; no clear D gene. The V gene lost 1 base and the J gene lost 2 bases, with 11 bases spanning the gap. CDR3 length: 15 amino acids. Germline assignment: CDR1 MGHDK and CDR2 SYGVNS. The CDR3 nucleotides are TGTGCCAGCAGTGAATTCGGAAGCGTGCAAGAGACCCAGTACTTC. This sequence encodes CASSEFGSVQETQYF.

The rearrangement links TRBV5-1 to TRBJ1-1; unclear D gene. The CDR3 runs to 15 residues. Germline V lookup: CDR1 SGHRS, CDR2 YFSETQ. V was pared by 0 bases and J by 0 bases, with 9 bases between. The CDR3 protein is CASSLVRGMNTEAFF. The CDR3 DNA follows: TGCGCCAGCAGCTTGGTTCGGGGAATGAACACTGAAGCTTTCTTT.

The CDR3 loop is CASSQIPRGGNEQFF. The DNA for the CDR3 is TGCGCCAGCAGCCAAATTCCGCGGGGGGGCAATGAGCAGTTCTTC. The chain has TRBV4-1 and TRBJ2-1; 9 nucleotides line up with TRBD2. This CDR3 comprises 15 residues. Germline V lookup: CDR1 MGHRA, CDR2 YSYEKL. The V segment lost 2 bases and the J segment 6 bases; nucleotides outside the gene matches: 5.

This chain links TRBV6-2 or TRBV6-3 with TRBJ1-5, with unresolved D. Germline lookup yields CDR1 MNHEY and CDR2 SVGEGT. Trimming shortened V by 1 base and J by 3 bases, and 4 bases separated the two germline ends. CDR3 length: 13 residues. In DNA form, the CDR3 reads TGTGCCAGCAGTTACTTGCACAATCAGCCCCAGCATTTT. It codes for CASSYLHNQPQHF.

This clonotype has just a few counts. This rearrangement joins TRBV7-7 to TRBJ2-2; 14 bases fit TRBD2. Germline V gene sequence: CDR1 SSHAT, CDR2 FNYEAQ (reference sequence). The CDR3 is 16 residues long. The trim removed 8 bases at V and 3 bases at J, leaving 5 bases unmatched. Written as DNA, the CDR3 is TGTGCCAGCGGACTAGCGGGGGGCGGATACACCGGGGAGCTGTTTTTT. It is translated as CASGLAGGGYTGELFF.

V and J are TRBV5-1 and TRBJ2-1; the match to TRBD1 covers 11 bases. Germline CDR1 reads SGHRS; CDR2 reads YFSETQ. V lost 4 bases and J lost 6; bases outside the gene matches: 9. The CDR3 is 16 residues long. CDR3 bases: TGCGCCAGCAGCCTCCCCGGGACAGGGGGTCCCAATGAGCAGTTCTTC. Translated: CASSLPGTGGPNEQFF.

There are many counts of this clonotype. The chain links TRBV18 to TRBJ1-1; D gene ambiguous. The length of the CDR3 is 13 residues. Trimming took 6 bases from V and 0 from J, leaving 8 bases between them. CDR1 and CDR2 from the germline V gene are KGHSH and LQKENI. The CDR3 nucleotides read TGTGCCAGCTCTCCAGACATGAACACTGAAGCTTTCTTT. It yields the protein CASSPDMNTEAFF.

This clonotype was recorded many times. The CDR3 reads CASSLNGQGANSPLHF. CDR3 nucleotides: TGTGCCAGCAGCTTAAATGGACAGGGGGCTAATTCACCCCTCCACTTT. J is TRBJ1-6 and V is TRBV7-2, with 11 bases matching TRBD1. The length of the CDR3 is 16 residues. Losses at the gene ends were 2 bases for V and 6 bases for J; bases not matched to a gene: 3. Germline V gives CDR1 SGHTA, CDR2 FQGNSA.

This clonotype was picked up a small number of times. The chain is built from TRBV11-2 and TRBJ1-5; possibly TRBD1 for D (6 bases). The CDR3 length is 15 residues. Germline V gives CDR1 SGHAT, CDR2 FQNNGV. Between the trimmed V and J ends, which lost 4 bases and 6 bases, there was a span of 16 bases. The DNA of the CDR3 is TGTGCCAGCAGCTCACTACAGGGTTCGGGTCAGCCCCAGCATTTT. It is translated as CASSSLQGSGQPQHF.

J is TRBJ1-1 and V is TRBV7-2, with D hard to call. The V gene's germline CDR1 is SGHTA and CDR2 FQGNSA. Trimming took off 4 bases at V and 6 bases at J, with 15 bases between the two ends. The CDR3 runs 14 residues. The CDR3 DNA reads TGTGCCAGCAGCTCCCGGTCTGGACTCGCTGAAGCTTTCTTT. Protein: CASSSRSGLAEAFF.